These 11 T cell receptor beta chains were all obtained from the same sample, sequenced in a study of blood T cells in healthy people across ages. Next came a second PCR, run for about 7 to 12 cycles, which used a sample-barcoded 5' primer along with a J-beta primer mix. TCRdb fed the 5' RACE reads into MiXCR, producing one record per CDR3 protein. Of roughly 2 million distinct CDR3 sequences in the sample, 49% were seen once. Sequencing was carried out using blood. These receptor sequences come from a woman between 40 and 55 years old in good health.

The J gene is TRBJ1-4, the V gene TRBV29-1; 7 positions match TRBD1. V trimming: 7 bases; J trimming: 2 bases; junction bases outside the gene matches: 4. CDR1 is SQVTM and CDR2 is ANQGSEA in the germline V gene. CDR3 length equals 13 residues. The chain's CDR3 is CSAVTGTNEKLFF. CDR3 in DNA: TGCAGCGCTGTGACAGGGACTAATGAAAAACTGTTTTTT.

V is TRBV3-1 and J is TRBJ2-7; maybe TRBD2 (5 bases). The CDR3 totals 12 residues. Per the germline V gene, CDR1 is LGHDT and CDR2 is YNNKEL (reference sequence). V was clipped by 4 bases and J by 9 bases, with 13 bases between them. CDR3 DNA: TGTGCCAGCAGCCGCACGGACTTAGGGCAGTACTTC. Protein: CASSRTDLGQYF.

This chain connects TRBV4-3 to TRBJ1-2; D possibly corresponds to TRBD1 (6 bases). With 3 bases removed from V and 1 base from J, the gap between germline ends came to 15 bases. The CDR3 has 16 residues. Germline lookup yields CDR1 LGHNA and CDR2 YSLEER. The CDR3 protein is CASSQRGQINNYGYTF. The CDR3 DNA sequence: TGCGCCAGCAGCCAGAGAGGACAGATAAATAACTATGGCTACACCTTC.

This clonotype was seen a handful of times. This rearrangement joins TRBV6-2 or TRBV6-3 to TRBJ1-1; the match to TRBD1 covers 8 bases. The CDR3 runs 12 residues. CDR1 is MNHEY and CDR2 is SVGEGT in the germline V gene. V lost 8 bases and J lost 4; bases outside the gene matches: 3. CDR3 amino acids: CASATGVTEAFF. The CDR3 nucleotides read TGTGCCAGCGCGACAGGGGTCACTGAAGCTTTCTTT.

This rearrangement joins TRBV12-3 or TRBV12-4 to TRBJ2-4; D remains unclear. Trimming removed 4 bases at V and 3 bases at J, with 10 bases between. The CDR3 totals 14 residues. The DNA of the CDR3 is TGTGCCAGCAGTTGGGGTGACCTCAAAAACATTCAGTACTTC. Protein: CASSWGDLKNIQYF.

The J gene is TRBJ2-6, the V gene TRBV19, with 7 bases identical to TRBD1. The germline V gene encodes CDR1 LNHDA and CDR2 SQIVND (reference sequence). CDR3 length: 18 amino acids. After removal of 5 bases from V and 1 base from J, the junction contained 11 bases not matched to a gene. The CDR3 DNA sequence: TGTGCCAGTAGTCTCCTGTCGGCAGGGGGATCTGGGGCCAACGTCCTGACTTTC. Translating gives CASSLLSAGGSGANVLTF.

The chain employs TRBV4-1 and TRBJ2-5; D gene unclear. The V end lost 1 base, the J end lost 1 base, and 7 bases lay between the germline ends. The CDR3 has 14 amino acids. In germline, CDR1 is MGHRA, CDR2 YSYEKL. The chain's CDR3 is CASSQAGSQETQYF. The CDR3 DNA follows: TGCGCCAGCAGCCAAGCCGGGTCCCAAGAGACCCAGTACTTC.

This clonotype was recorded a few times. The chain recombines TRBV6-2 or TRBV6-3 with TRBJ2-7, with TRBD2 matching 10 bases. This CDR3 is built from 16 residues. J lost 1 base, V lost 5 bases, and 8 bases had no gene match. CDR1 and CDR2 (germline): MNHEY, SVGEGT. The CDR3 here is CASSDVLAGASYEQYF. The CDR3 DNA reads as TGTGCCAGCAGTGACGTTCTAGCGGGGGCATCCTACGAGCAGTACTTC.

The chain is built from TRBV7-2 and TRBJ2-3; 7 bases agree with TRBD1. Germline loops: CDR1 SGHTA, CDR2 FQGNSA. Trimming took 4 bases from V and 8 from J; bases not matched to a gene: 24. The CDR3 sequence is 19 residues long. CDR3 bases: TGTGCCAGCAGCTCCCCACCCGGGACAGTGGTTTTAGTAGGAGGTACGCAGTATTTT. Translating gives CASSSPPGTVVLVGGTQYF.

This chain connects TRBV28 to TRBJ2-1, with a tentative D call TRBD1 (5 bases). The V gene's germline CDR1 is MDHEN and CDR2 SYDVKM. V was clipped by 3 bases and J by 2 bases, with 11 bases between them. CDR3 length equals 15 residues. The DNA for the CDR3 is TGTGCCAGCAGTTTCCCAGACAGACCCTACAATGAGCAGTTCTTC. Protein product: CASSFPDRPYNEQFF.

This clonotype was observed once. The CDR3 DNA reads TGTGCCAGCAGGACCGGGCCGGGACTAGCGGGGGGGGCCACCTACAATGAGCAGTTCTTC. Translated: CASRTGPGLAGGATYNEQFF. This rearrangement joins TRBV7-2 to TRBJ2-1; the match to TRBD2 covers 16 bases. The CDR3 runs to 20 residues. Germline CDR1 is SGHTA and CDR2 is FQGNSA. J was trimmed by 2 bases and V by 6 bases; bases with no gene match: 13.